This T cell receptor (beta chain) was found in a study of blood T cell repertoires in COVID-19. In the study overall: From the United States, Italy and Spain came samples of acute and convalescent COVID-19.

Germline V lookup: CDR1 LNHDA, CDR2 SQIVND (reference sequence). The CDR3 totals 16 residues. V lost 5 bases and J lost 2; bases outside the gene matches: 12. The repertoire was sequenced with immunoSEQ multiplex PCR; TCRdb's copy has only in-frame clones and lacks some. The repertoire consists of around 310,000 clones, with 85% to 90% occurring once and the leading ten covering approximately 0.98%. Seattle cases were enrolled at active infection and followed longitudinally. This sequence originates from a woman in her forties with COVID-19, enrolled during active disease. The V call is TRBV19, the J call TRBJ2-7; 7 positions agree with TRBD1. The sample taken for sequencing was peripheral blood. CDR3 in DNA: TGTGCCAGTAGTTCCCCAGGGGGAAGTAGGCCCTACGAGCAGTACTTC. It is translated as CASSSPGGSRPYEQYF.